Shown below are 31 T cell receptor beta chains from a single sample sequenced in a study of blood T cell repertoires in COVID-19. Measured with immunoSEQ multiplex PCR; TCRdb has only the in-frame clones, and not every one. The data hold about 52,000 clones, with approximately 82% observed a single time. Sequencing was done on a sample of peripheral blood. The receptors were gathered from an older man with active COVID-19.

The V gene is TRBV29-1, the J gene TRBJ2-1, with TRBD1 identical over 8 bases. The germline V gene has CDR1 SQVTM and CDR2 ANQGSEA. The CDR3 is 14 residues long. Trimming at V came to 8 bases and at J to 7 bases, leaving 13 bases not matched to a gene. The CDR3 loop is CSYRGQGASNEQFF. CDR3 sequence (DNA): TGCAGCTACCGAGGACAGGGAGCCTCGAATGAGCAGTTCTTC.

This clone turned up a few times. CDR3 sequence reads: CASSVAGPSSYEQYF. The CDR3 bases are TGTGCCAGCAGCGTAGCAGGTCCGAGCTCCTACGAGCAGTACTTC. The chain couples TRBV9 to TRBJ2-7; D not resolved. Germline CDR1 SGDLS, CDR2 YYNGEE. The CDR3 spans 15 residues. Trimming took 0 bases from V and 0 from J, leaving 10 bases between them.

The chain uses TRBV7-9 and TRBJ1-1, with D tentatively TRBD1 (6 bases). Germline CDR1 reads SEHNR; CDR2 reads FQNEAQ (reference sequence). V gave up 6 bases and J gave up 7 bases, with 15 bases separating them. The CDR3 length is 13 residues. The CDR3 sequence is CASSSSGTLEAFF. DNA for the CDR3: TGTGCCAGCAGTTCCTCCGGGACACTTGAAGCTTTCTTT.

The CDR3 DNA is TGCGCCAGCAGCCTCCGGGACTATTCCTACGAGCAGTACTTC. Translated: CASSLRDYSYEQYF. The chain recombines TRBV4-1 with TRBJ2-7; 7 nucleotides match TRBD2. CDR1 and CDR2 (germline): MGHRA, YSYEKL. V was pared by 4 bases and J by 1 base, with 4 bases of the junction left unmatched. The CDR3 loop spans 14 amino acids.

The chain uses TRBV6-5 and TRBJ1-4; the match to TRBD1 covers 7 bases. The germline CDR1 and CDR2 sequences are MNHEY and SVGAGI. The CDR3 extends over 14 amino acids. V lost 9 bases, J lost 4 bases, and 8 bases stayed unmatched. This CDR3 reads CASMTGYSNEKLFF. In DNA form, the CDR3 reads TGTGCCAGTATGACAGGGTACAGTAATGAAAAACTGTTTTTT.

The chain has TRBV19 and TRBJ1-3; TRBD1 is a possible D gene (6 bases). The germline V gene encodes CDR1 LNHDA and CDR2 SQIVND (reference sequence). This CDR3 has 14 residues. V gave up 10 bases and J gave up 0 bases, with 13 bases separating them. CDR3: CATGDTHSGNTIYF. CDR3 DNA: TGTGCCACCGGGGACACCCACTCTGGAAACACCATATATTTT.

V usage is TRBV5-1 and J usage is TRBJ2-6; D not certain. Germline CDR1 and CDR2: SGHRS and YFSETQ. Trimming stripped 0 bases from V and 3 bases from J, with 4 bases between. The CDR3 totals 14 residues. The DNA of the CDR3 is TGCGCCAGCAGCTTGGACAGTGGGGCCAACGTCCTGACTTTC. Amino acids: CASSLDSGANVLTF.

The genes are TRBV13 and TRBJ1-4; D gene uncertain. The CDR3 spans 15 residues. V was shortened by 4 bases and J by 2 bases, with 11 bases between the two germline ends. From germline, CDR1 is PRHDT and CDR2 FYEKMQ (reference sequence). The DNA of the CDR3 is TGTGCCAGCAGCTCATACGTCCGGACTAATGAAAAACTGTTTTTT. Protein sequence: CASSSYVRTNEKLFF.

The chain employs TRBV19 and TRBJ1-6, with 8 bases matching TRBD1. CDR3 length equals 15 residues. With 5 bases clipped from V and 8 bases from J, the junction kept 8 bases outside the gene matches. The germline CDR1 and CDR2 sequences are LNHDA and SQIVND (reference sequence). CDR3: CASSVQGAKDSPLHF. In DNA form, the CDR3 reads TGTGCCAGTAGTGTCCAGGGGGCGAAGGATTCACCCCTCCACTTT.

The count of this clone is one. V is TRBV5-1 and J is TRBJ2-2; TRBD2 matches at 7 bases. J gave up 0 bases and V 3 bases, and 5 bases lay outside the gene matches. Per the germline V gene, CDR1 is SGHRS and CDR2 is YFSETQ. The CDR3 extends over 16 amino acids. As DNA, the CDR3 is TGCGCCAGCAGCTCCCTGGGGGGGGCGAACACCGGGGAGCTGTTTTTT. This gives the protein CASSSLGGANTGELFF.

This clone was observed a handful of times. The chain is built from TRBV18 and TRBJ1-2; 8 bases match TRBD1. From germline, CDR1 is KGHSH and CDR2 LQKENI. V gave up 5 bases and J gave up 11 bases; unmatched junction bases: 7. The CDR3 length is 12 residues. CDR3 region: CASSTGQGFYTF. The CDR3 coding sequence is TGTGCCAGCTCAACCGGACAGGGATTTTACACCTTC.

The chain couples TRBV5-4 to TRBJ1-1, with TRBD1 identical over 7 bases. The CDR3 is 13 amino acids. V dropped 4 bases and J dropped 6; count of bases not matched to a gene: 6. Germline loops: CDR1 SGHNT, CDR2 YYREEE (reference sequence). CDR3 coding DNA: TGTGCCAGCAGCCCCGACAGGGTGCCTGAAGCTTTCTTT. Translated: CASSPDRVPEAFF.

The chain uses TRBV5-4 and TRBJ2-1; TRBD1 is a possible D gene (6 bases). This CDR3 region has 17 residues. The germline V gene has CDR1 SGHNT and CDR2 YYREEE (reference sequence). V lost 4 bases and J lost 0, with 17 bases in between. CDR3 sequence reads: CASSPRGRGSSYNEQFF. CDR3 in DNA: TGTGCCAGCAGCCCGAGAGGTAGGGGGAGCTCCTACAATGAGCAGTTCTTC.

For the CDR3, the DNA is TGTGCCAGCTCAGACCGGACAGGGACAAACTCTGGGGCCAACGTCCTGACTTTC. As protein: CASSDRTGTNSGANVLTF. J is TRBJ2-6 and V is TRBV18; 8 bases are a match to TRBD1. With V trimmed by 5 bases and J by 0 bases, 9 bases remained unmatched. Germline V gene sequence: CDR1 KGHSH, CDR2 LQKENI. The CDR3 has 18 residues.

J is TRBJ2-7 and V is TRBV5-4; D possibly corresponds to TRBD1 (5 bases). The CDR3 length is 13 residues. Looked up from germline, CDR1 is SGHNT and CDR2 is YYREEE (reference sequence). Trimming removed 3 bases at V and 5 bases at J, with 12 bases between. CDR3 nucleotides: TGTGCCAGCAGCTGGCAGGGTCGGGACGAGCAGTACTTC. Its translation: CASSWQGRDEQYF.

This clone was seen once. An end of the junction differs from the germline gene, which may be a read error. This sample also contains other DNA sequences that code for the same CDR3. This rearrangement joins TRBV18 to TRBJ1-1, with 7 bases that match TRBD1. The CDR3 loop spans 13 amino acids. Germline loops: CDR1 KGHSH, CDR2 LQKENI. The CDR3 reads CASSPGQITEAFF. In nucleotides, the CDR3 is TGTGCCAGCTCACCGGGACAGATCACTGAGGCTTTCTTT.

This sequence joins TRBV5-1 and TRBJ2-2; D possibly corresponds to TRBD1 (6 bases). This CDR3 has 15 residues. In germline, CDR1 is SGHRS, CDR2 YFSETQ. V lost 4 bases, J lost 0 bases, and 10 bases lay in between. DNA for the CDR3: TGCGCCAGCAGCATCACAGGGTCGAACACCGGGGAGCTGTTTTTT. This sequence encodes CASSITGSNTGELFF.

This chain connects TRBV4-3 to TRBJ1-2; D unclear. The V end lost 0 bases, the J end lost 3 bases, and 14 bases lay between the germline ends. CDR3 length: 16 residues. Per the germline V gene, CDR1 is LGHNA and CDR2 is YSLEER. DNA of the CDR3: TGCGCCAGCAGCCAAGAGACGGGAAGGGTTGACTATGGCTACACCTTC. Residues: CASSQETGRVDYGYTF.

This rearrangement joins TRBV7-2 to TRBJ1-4, with TRBD1 matching 7 bases. The CDR3 is 14 residues long. Germline values: CDR1 SGHTA, CDR2 FQGNSA. V lost 5 bases to trimming and J lost 7 bases; unmatched junction nucleotides: 7. The CDR3 region is CASSETGFSEKLFF. In DNA, the CDR3 is TGTGCCAGCAGCGAGACAGGGTTTAGTGAAAAACTGTTTTTT.

The chain employs TRBV28 and TRBJ2-5; TRBD1 agrees at 12 bases. The CDR3 has 15 residues. Per the germline V gene, CDR1 is MDHEN and CDR2 is SYDVKM. V was clipped by 7 bases and J by 5 bases; unmatched bases: 8. The CDR3 spells CASNGGQGAGETQYF. The CDR3, as DNA: TGTGCCAGCAACGGGGGACAGGGGGCTGGCGAGACCCAGTACTTC. Drawing the rest from reference TRBV28 and TRBJ2-5, the complete variable domain is DVKVTQSSRYLVKRTGEKVFLECVQDMDHENMFWYRQDPGLGLRLIYFSYDVKMKEKGDIPEGYSVSREKKERFSLILESASTNQTSMYLCASNGGQGAGETQYFGPGTRLLVL.

This clone was seen more than once but under ten times. The chain recombines TRBV7-2 with TRBJ1-5; D is undetermined. V shed 5 bases and J shed 0 bases, with 8 bases lying between them. Per the germline V gene, CDR1 is SGHTA and CDR2 is FQGNSA. The CDR3 is 14 amino acids. DNA of the CDR3: TGTGCCAGCAGCCACCTCTATAGCAATCAGCCCCAGCATTTT. Protein: CASSHLYSNQPQHF.

This chain uses TRBV5-6 with TRBJ1-3; a weak D match, TRBD1 (5 bases). The length of the CDR3 is 16 residues. Germline CDR1 and CDR2: SGHDT and YYEEEE. Between the trimmed V and J ends, which lost 4 bases and 0 bases, there was a span of 14 bases. CDR3 sequence (DNA): TGTGCCAGCAGCCCACCGGGCAGGGCCTCTGGAAACACCATATATTTT. Residues: CASSPPGRASGNTIYF. The full variable domain, rest sourced from reference TRBV5-6 and TRBJ1-3, is DAGVTQSPTHLIKTRGQQVTLRCSPKSGHDTVSWYQQALGQGPQFIFQYYEEEERQRGNFPDRFSGHQFPNYSSELNVNALLLGDSALYLCASSPPGRASGNTIYFGEGSWLTVV.

This clone appeared a few times. The chain joins TRBV19 to TRBJ2-7, with D possibly TRBD1 on 8 matching bases. V was cut by 2 bases and J by 2 bases, with 19 bases left in between. Germline CDR1 is LNHDA and CDR2 is SQIVND (reference sequence). The CDR3 sequence is 17 residues long. In nucleotides, the CDR3 is TGTGCCAGTAGTATATCGAGGGGGGGACAGGCAACCTACGAGCAGTACTTC. Residues: CASSISRGGQATYEQYF.

This clone was seen more than once but under ten times. This sequence joins TRBV25-1 and TRBJ1-4; no clear D gene. V was clipped by 4 bases and J by 0 bases, with 12 bases between them. This CDR3 has 16 amino acids. Germline CDR1 is MGHDK and CDR2 is SYGVNS. The CDR3 loop is CASSAPRQATNEKLFF. CDR3 bases: TGTGCCAGCAGTGCCCCCCGACAAGCAACTAATGAAAAACTGTTTTTT.

This chain joins TRBV18 and TRBJ2-5, with D possibly TRBD1 on 6 matching bases. Trimming pared 6 bases from V and 2 bases from J, leaving 19 bases between. Germline CDR1 and CDR2: KGHSH and LQKENI. The CDR3 loop spans 16 amino acids. This CDR3 reads CASSRNLRQDQETQYF. CDR3 DNA sequence: TGTGCCAGCTCTCGCAACCTTCGACAGGATCAAGAGACCCAGTACTTC.

This rearrangement joins TRBV6-2 or TRBV6-3 to TRBJ1-2; 9 bases fit TRBD1. Germline loops: CDR1 MNHEY, CDR2 SVGEGT. The CDR3 contains 15 residues. The J segment lost 6 bases and the V segment lost 6 bases, leaving 11 bases of the junction unmatched. This chain's CDR3 is CASSSPGTGLDGYTF. DNA for the CDR3: TGTGCCAGCAGCAGTCCCGGGACAGGGTTGGATGGCTACACCTTC.

This clone was detected only a few times. V gene TRBV6-1 combines with J gene TRBJ1-6; D may be TRBD1 (5 bases). The germline V and J ends were trimmed by 3 bases and 10 bases, with 10 bases remaining between them. From germline, CDR1 is MNHNS and CDR2 SASEGT. CDR3 length equals 13 residues. CDR3 DNA: TGTGCCAGCAGTGACAGGGTGAGATCACCCCTCCACTTT. This sequence encodes CASSDRVRSPLHF.

V and J are TRBV12-3 or TRBV12-4 and TRBJ2-7; 7 nucleotides match TRBD1. The CDR3 covers 13 residues. V lost 8 bases and J lost 3; bases outside the gene matches: 7. CDR3 sequence reads: CASGSTGYYEQYF. CDR3 bases: TGTGCCAGCGGATCGACAGGGTACTACGAGCAGTACTTC.

This sequence joins TRBV18 and TRBJ2-3, with 9 bases aligning to TRBD1. The ends lost 1 base at V and 4 bases at J; junction bases unmatched: 6. The CDR3 loop spans 16 amino acids. The germline V gene has CDR1 KGHSH and CDR2 LQKENI. Here the CDR3 DNA reads TGTGCCAGCTCACCACAGGGACAGGGAATCCCAGATACGCAGTATTTT. This gives the protein CASSPQGQGIPDTQYF. Looking up the rest from reference TRBV18 and TRBJ2-3 gives the full variable domain: NAGVMQNPRHLVRRRGQEARLRCSPMKGHSHVYWYRQLPEEGLKFMVYLQKENIIDESGMPKERFSAEFPKEGPSILRIQQVVRGDSAAYFCASSPQGQGIPDTQYFGPGTRLTVL.

This sequence joins TRBV7-3 and TRBJ2-2; the match to TRBD1 covers 8 bases. Germline assignment: CDR1 SGHTA and CDR2 FQGTGA. The CDR3 runs to 15 residues. V was pared by 5 bases and J by 3 bases, with 5 bases of the junction left unmatched. The CDR3 bases are TGTGCCAGCAGCGCCGGGACAGGTTACACCGGGGAGCTGTTTTTT. Encoded protein: CASSAGTGYTGELFF.

The chain is built from TRBV7-3 and TRBJ1-1, with a weak D call TRBD1 (6 bases). The CDR3 loop spans 14 amino acids. The germline V and J ends were trimmed by 0 bases and 5 bases, with 10 bases remaining between them. Germline lookup yields CDR1 SGHTA and CDR2 FQGTGA. CDR3 nucleotides: TGTGCCAGCAGCTTAACAGGCCAGGGGACTGAAGCTTTCTTT. Protein sequence: CASSLTGQGTEAFF.